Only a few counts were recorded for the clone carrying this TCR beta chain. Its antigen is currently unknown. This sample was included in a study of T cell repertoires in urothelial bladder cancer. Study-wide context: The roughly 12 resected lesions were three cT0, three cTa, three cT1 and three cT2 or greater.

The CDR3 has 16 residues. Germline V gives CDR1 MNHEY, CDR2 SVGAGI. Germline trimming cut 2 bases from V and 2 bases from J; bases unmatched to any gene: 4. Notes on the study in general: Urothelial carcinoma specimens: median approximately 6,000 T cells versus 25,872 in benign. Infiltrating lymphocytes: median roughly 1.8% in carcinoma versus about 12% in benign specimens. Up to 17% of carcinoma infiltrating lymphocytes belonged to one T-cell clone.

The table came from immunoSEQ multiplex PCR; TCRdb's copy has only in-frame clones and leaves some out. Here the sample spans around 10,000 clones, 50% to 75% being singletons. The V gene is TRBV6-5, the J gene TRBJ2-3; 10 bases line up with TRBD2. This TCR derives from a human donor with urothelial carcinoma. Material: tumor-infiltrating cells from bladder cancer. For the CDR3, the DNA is TGTGCCAGCAGTTACGGGCTAGCGGGGGCCACAGATACGCAGTATTTT. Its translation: CASSYGLAGATDTQYF.